The subject of this entry is one T cell receptor beta chain. Which antigen it targets is not known. Per-base quality was not reported, and no clone a single base away is much larger than it. RNA was extracted using the RNeasy kit, and about 0.5 to 1 microgram was reverse transcribed with random hexamers. The immunoSEQ multiplex PCR assay, covering 54 Vbeta and 13 Jbeta segments, was used to amplify TCR beta CDR3 regions. PCR amplification bias was corrected by using a synthetic template baseline for primer optimization and computational correction. The paper's processing steps were these. Only productive sequences were kept, with reads annotated to V, D and J genes according to IMGT and analyzed in immunoSEQ Analyzer. To calculate clonality, Shannon entropy was normalized by log2 of the number of productive unique sequences and then subtracted from one. Public and private clones were assessed among the 100 most prevalent clones of each patient and control. A clone was defined as Susac-specific if it was absent from the healthy and MS cohorts, from more than 850 published viral clones and from other ImmuneACCESS disease sequences. The raw public reads went through TCRdb reprocessing: fastp at Q25, MiXCR clone calling, in-frame beta chains kept. Rows are combined by CDR3 protein, so each entry shows the most common genes and DNA. The V and J calls and clone size come from TCRdb's table, not from the authors' own analysis. This sample is represented by 150,000 to 200,000 distinct CDR3 sequences; 90% to 95% of them were singletons. The ten most abundant clones make up 0.1% to 0.12% of the sample.

The record originates from a study of CD8 T cells in Susac syndrome (dated by TCRdb to between 2017 and 2020). The study in broad terms: The study used repertoire sequencing to test whether antigen drove CD8+ T cell activation and differentiation in Susac syndrome.

Study-wide findings and limitations: The study acknowledged that relatively few individuals were included in the TCR sequencing and HLA analysis.

Peripheral blood CD8+ and CD4+ T cells from healthy donors, Susac syndrome patients and multiple sclerosis patients were profiled using high-throughput TCR beta sequencing. Healthy donors were age- and sex-matched controls. CD8+ TEMRA cells were enriched by FACS, while bulk CD8+ and CD4+ T cells were purified by magnetic negative isolation. Blood was drawn into EDTA tubes, processed within 24 hours, and PBMCs were isolated by density gradient centrifugation. PBMCs intended for TCR sequencing were cryopreserved in liquid nitrogen and were subsequently thawed in a 37 degrees C water bath. A purity of at least 90% was achieved for sorted or isolated CD4+, CD8+ and CD8+ TEMRA cells. The CDR3 sequence holds 14 residues, the cysteine and phenylalanine included. Only the CDR3 DNA is retained, 42 bases long and in frame from the first base. Per the germline V gene (reference sequence), MNHEY is the CDR1 and SMNVEV is the CDR2. V gives up 5 bases and J gives up 5 bases, and the segment between their germline ends measures 14 bases.

This chain joins TRBV27 to TRBJ2-3; possibly the D gene is TRBD2, per 6 matching bases. The clonotype was recovered from a human donor in good health. The sample consisted of CD4+ T cells from PBMCs. The CDR3 loop reads CASSGGLQLDTQYF. The DNA reads TGTGCCAGCAGTGGTGGACTACAGTTAGATACGCAGTATTTT.